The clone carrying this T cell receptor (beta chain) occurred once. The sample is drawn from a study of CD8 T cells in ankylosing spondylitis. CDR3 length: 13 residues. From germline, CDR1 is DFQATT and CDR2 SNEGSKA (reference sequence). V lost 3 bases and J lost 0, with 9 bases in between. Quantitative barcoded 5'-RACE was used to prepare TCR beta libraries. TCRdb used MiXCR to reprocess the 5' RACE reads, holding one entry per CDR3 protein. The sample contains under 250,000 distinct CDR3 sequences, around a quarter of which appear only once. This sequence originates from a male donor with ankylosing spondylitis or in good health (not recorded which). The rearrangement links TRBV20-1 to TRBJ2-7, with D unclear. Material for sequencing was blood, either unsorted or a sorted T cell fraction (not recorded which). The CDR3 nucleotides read TGCAGTGCTAGCGGGCAGAGCTCCTACGAGCAGTACTTC. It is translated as CSASGQSSYEQYF.